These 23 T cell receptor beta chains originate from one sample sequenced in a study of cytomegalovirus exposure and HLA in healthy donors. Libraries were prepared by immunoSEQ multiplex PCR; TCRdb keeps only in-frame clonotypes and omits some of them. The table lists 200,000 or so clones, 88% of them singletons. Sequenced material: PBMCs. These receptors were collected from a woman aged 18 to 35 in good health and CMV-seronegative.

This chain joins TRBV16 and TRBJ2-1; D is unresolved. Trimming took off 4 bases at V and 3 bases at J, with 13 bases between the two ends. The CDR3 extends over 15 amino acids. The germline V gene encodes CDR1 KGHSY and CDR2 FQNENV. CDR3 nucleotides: TGTGCCAGCAGCCCTAAGTCCCCCCTCTACAATGAGCAGTTCTTC. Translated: CASSPKSPLYNEQFF. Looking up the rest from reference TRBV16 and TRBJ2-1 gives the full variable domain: GEEVAQTPKHLVRGEGQKAKLYCAPIKGHSYVFWYQQVLKNEFKFLISFQNENVFDETGMPKERFSAKCLPNSPCSLEIQATKLEDSAVYFCASSPKSPLYNEQFFGPGTRLTVL.

For the CDR3, the DNA is TGTGCCACCGACCCCTCAGGGAATCAGCCCCAGCATTTT. Residues: CATDPSGNQPQHF. This rearrangement joins TRBV27 to TRBJ1-5; weak D call: TRBD1 (5 bases). This CDR3 is 13 amino acids long. V gave up 10 bases and J gave up 4 bases, with 14 bases separating them. Germline V gene data show CDR1 as MNHEY and CDR2 as SMNVEV (reference sequence).

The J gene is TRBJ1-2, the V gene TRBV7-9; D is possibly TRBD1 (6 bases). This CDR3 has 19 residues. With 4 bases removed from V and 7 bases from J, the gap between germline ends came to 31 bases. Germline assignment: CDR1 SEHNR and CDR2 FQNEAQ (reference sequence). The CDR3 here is CASSSTGGRGPPLGIGYTF. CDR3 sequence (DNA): TGTGCCAGCAGCTCCACCGGCGGGCGGGGGCCCCCCTTGGGGATTGGCTACACCTTC.

This CDR3 reads CASSYVSAGELFF. CDR3 nucleotide sequence: TGTGCCAGCAGTTACGTAAGCGCCGGGGAGCTGTTTTTT. The chain links TRBV27 to TRBJ2-2; D is unclear. CDR1 is MNHEY, CDR2 SMNVEV, per germline (reference sequence). The CDR3 consists of 13 residues. V lost 4 bases and J 6 bases, leaving 9 bases between the germline ends.

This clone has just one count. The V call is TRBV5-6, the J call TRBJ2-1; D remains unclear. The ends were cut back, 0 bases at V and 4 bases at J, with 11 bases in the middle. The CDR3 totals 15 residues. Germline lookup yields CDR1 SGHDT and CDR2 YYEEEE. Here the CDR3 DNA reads TGTGCCAGCAGCTTGGGTATCGCAGGTTACAATGAGCAGTTCTTC. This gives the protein CASSLGIAGYNEQFF.

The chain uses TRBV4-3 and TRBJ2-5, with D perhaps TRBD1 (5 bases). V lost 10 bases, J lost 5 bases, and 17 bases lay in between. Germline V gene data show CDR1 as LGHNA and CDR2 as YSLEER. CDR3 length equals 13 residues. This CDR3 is CATSQGRVETQYF. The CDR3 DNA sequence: TGCGCCACCTCCCAGGGCAGGGTGGAGACCCAGTACTTC.

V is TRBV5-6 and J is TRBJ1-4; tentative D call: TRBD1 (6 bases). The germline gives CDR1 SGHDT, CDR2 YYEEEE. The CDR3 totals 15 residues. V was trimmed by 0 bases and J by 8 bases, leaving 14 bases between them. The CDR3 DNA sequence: TGTGCCAGCAGCTTGGCCAGGGGAGTTGGCGAAAAACTGTTTTTT. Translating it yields CASSLARGVGEKLFF.

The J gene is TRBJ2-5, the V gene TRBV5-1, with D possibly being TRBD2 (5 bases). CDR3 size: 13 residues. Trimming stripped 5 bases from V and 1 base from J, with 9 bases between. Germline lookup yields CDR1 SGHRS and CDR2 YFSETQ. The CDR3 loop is CASRTGIQETQYF. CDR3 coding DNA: TGCGCCAGCAGAACGGGGATCCAAGAGACCCAGTACTTC.

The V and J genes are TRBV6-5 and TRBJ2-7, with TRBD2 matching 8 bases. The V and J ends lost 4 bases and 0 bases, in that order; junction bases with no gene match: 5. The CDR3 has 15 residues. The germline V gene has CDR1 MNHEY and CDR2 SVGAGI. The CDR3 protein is CASSSLAVFSYEQYF. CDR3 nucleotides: TGTGCCAGCAGTTCACTAGCGGTGTTCTCCTACGAGCAGTACTTC.

The CDR3 DNA reads as TGCGCCAGCAGCCAAGACGGTCTCTCTGGAAACACCATATATTTT. It codes for CASSQDGLSGNTIYF. The rearrangement uses TRBV4-1 and TRBJ1-3, with D uncertain. Trimming removed 0 bases at V and 0 bases at J, with 6 bases between. Germline V CDR1 and CDR2: MGHRA, YSYEKL. CDR3 length: 15 amino acids.

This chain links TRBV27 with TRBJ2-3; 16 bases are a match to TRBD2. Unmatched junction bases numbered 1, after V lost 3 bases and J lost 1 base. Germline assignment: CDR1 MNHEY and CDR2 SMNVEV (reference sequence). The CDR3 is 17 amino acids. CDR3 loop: CASSFGTSGRGTDTQYF. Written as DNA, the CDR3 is TGTGCCAGCAGTTTCGGGACTAGCGGGAGGGGCACAGATACGCAGTATTTT.

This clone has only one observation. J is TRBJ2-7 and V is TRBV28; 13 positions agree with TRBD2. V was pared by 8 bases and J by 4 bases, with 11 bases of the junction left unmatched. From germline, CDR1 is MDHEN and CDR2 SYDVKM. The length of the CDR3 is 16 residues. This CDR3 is CASRPPGLAGIYEQYF. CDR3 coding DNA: TGTGCCAGCCGTCCGCCGGGACTAGCGGGAATTTACGAGCAGTACTTC.

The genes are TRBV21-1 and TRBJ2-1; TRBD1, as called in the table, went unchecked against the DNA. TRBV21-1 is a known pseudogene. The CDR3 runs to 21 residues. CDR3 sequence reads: CASSKGPGTGRPVGSYNEQFF. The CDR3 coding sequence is TGTGCCAGCAGCAAAGGGCCCGGGACAGGGCGACCTGTGGGCTCCTACAATGAGCAGTTCTTC.

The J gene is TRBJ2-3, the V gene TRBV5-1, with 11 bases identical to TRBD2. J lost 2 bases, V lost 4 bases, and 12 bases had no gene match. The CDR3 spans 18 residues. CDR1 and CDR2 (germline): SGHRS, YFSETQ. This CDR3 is CASSPYYRLAGNTDTQYF. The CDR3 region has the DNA TGCGCCAGCAGCCCCTACTATAGACTAGCGGGAAACACAGATACGCAGTATTTT.

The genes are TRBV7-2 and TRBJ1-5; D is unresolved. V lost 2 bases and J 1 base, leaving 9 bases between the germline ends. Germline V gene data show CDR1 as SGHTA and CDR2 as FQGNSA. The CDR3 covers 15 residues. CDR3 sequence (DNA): TGTGCCAGCAGCTTAACCCGGAGAAGCAATCAGCCCCAGCATTTT. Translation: CASSLTRRSNQPQHF.

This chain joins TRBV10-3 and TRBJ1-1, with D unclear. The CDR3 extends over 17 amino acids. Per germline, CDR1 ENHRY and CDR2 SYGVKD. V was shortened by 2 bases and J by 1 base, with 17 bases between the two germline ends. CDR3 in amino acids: CAISELGMAGGNTEAFF. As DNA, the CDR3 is TGTGCCATCAGTGAGCTAGGGATGGCCGGAGGGAACACTGAAGCTTTCTTT.

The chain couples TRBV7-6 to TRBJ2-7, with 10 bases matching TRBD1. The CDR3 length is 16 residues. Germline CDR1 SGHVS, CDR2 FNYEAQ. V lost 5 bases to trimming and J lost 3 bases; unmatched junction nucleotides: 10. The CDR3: CASSLSAGTGVYEQYF. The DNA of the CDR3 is TGTGCCAGCAGCCTTTCGGCCGGGACAGGGGTCTACGAGCAGTACTTC.

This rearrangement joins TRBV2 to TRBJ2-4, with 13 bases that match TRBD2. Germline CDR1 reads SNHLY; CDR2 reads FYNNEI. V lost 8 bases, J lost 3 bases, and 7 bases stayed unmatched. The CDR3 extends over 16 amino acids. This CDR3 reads CASGLAGVLSKNIQYF. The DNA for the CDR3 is TGTGCCAGCGGACTAGCGGGAGTCCTGAGCAAAAACATTCAGTACTTC.

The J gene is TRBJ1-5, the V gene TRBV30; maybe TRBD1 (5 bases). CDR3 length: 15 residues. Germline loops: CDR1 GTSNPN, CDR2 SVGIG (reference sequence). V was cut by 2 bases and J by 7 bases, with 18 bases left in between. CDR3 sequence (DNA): TGTGCCTGGAGTACCGGGGCGGGAGGACGGCAGCCCCAGCATTTT. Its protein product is CAWSTGAGGRQPQHF.

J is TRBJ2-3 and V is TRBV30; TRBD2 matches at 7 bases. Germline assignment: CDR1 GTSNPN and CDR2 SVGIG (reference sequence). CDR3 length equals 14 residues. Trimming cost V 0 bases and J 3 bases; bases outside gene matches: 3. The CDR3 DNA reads TGTGCCTGGAGTGTAAGCGGGGCGACAGATACGCAGTATTTT. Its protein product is CAWSVSGATDTQYF.

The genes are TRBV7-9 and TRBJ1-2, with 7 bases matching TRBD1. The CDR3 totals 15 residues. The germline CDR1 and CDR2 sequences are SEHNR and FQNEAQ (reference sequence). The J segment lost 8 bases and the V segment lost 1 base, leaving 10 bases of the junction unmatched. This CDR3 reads CASSLDRRQGRGYTF. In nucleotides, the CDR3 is TGTGCCAGCAGCTTAGATCGGAGACAGGGACGGGGCTACACCTTC.

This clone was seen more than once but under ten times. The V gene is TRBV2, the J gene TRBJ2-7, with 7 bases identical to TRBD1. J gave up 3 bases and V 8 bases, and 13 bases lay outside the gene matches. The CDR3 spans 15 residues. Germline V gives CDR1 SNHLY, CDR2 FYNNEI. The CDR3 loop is CASWGRTGRSYEQYF. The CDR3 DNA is TGTGCCAGCTGGGGACGGACAGGAAGGAGCTACGAGCAGTACTTC.

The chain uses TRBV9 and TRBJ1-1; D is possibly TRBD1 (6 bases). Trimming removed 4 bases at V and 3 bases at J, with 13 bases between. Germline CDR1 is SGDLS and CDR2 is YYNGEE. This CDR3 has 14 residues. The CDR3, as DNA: TGTGCCAGCAGCCCTGGAGGGGGGGACACTGAAGCTTTCTTT. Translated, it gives CASSPGGGDTEAFF.